This T cell receptor beta chain is drawn from a study of T cell repertoires in cytomegalovirus infection. The overall study: Matching HLA type, along with CMV infection, was indicated by public TCR beta signatures. Notes on the study in general: HLA-C-restricted CMV-specific TCR beta clonotypes were dominant in the ex vivo response.

V lost 9 bases and J lost 0, with 12 bases in between. The CDR3 runs to 13 residues. Germline CDR1 SEHNR, CDR2 FQNEAQ (reference sequence). TCRdb ran MiXCR on the reads and lists one entry per CDR3 protein. The sample records 150,000 to 200,000 distinct CDR3 sequences, roughly 9% being singletons. This clonotype was observed at least ten times. The antigen is not known. V usage is TRBV7-9 and J usage is TRBJ2-7, with D possibly being TRBD1 (6 bases). Input material: PBMCs. The source is a human donor in good health (CMV status not recorded). Some clones in this sample may be carry-over from other donors' samples. The CDR3 region has the DNA TGTGCCAGTGCCGGGACAACCTCCTACGAGCAGTACTTC. Amino acids: CASAGTTSYEQYF.